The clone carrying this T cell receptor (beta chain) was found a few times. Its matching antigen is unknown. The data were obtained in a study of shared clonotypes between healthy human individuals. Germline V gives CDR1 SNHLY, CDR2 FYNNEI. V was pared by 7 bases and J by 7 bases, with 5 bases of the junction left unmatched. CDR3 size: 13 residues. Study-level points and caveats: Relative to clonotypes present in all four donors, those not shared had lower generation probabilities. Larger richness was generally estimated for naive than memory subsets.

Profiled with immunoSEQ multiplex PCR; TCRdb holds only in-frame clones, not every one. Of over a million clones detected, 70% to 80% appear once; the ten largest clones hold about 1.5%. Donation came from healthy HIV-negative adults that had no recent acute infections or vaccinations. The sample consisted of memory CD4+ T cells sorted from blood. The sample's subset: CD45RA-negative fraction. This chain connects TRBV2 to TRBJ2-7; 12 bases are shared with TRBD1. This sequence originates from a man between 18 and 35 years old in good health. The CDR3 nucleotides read TGTGCCAGCACCCGGGACAGGGGGCAAGAGCAGTACTTC. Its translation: CASTRDRGQEQYF.